This T cell receptor beta chain was recorded in a study of cytomegalovirus exposure and HLA in healthy donors. Broader study findings: It was about 150 TCR beta chains that were listed as cytomegalovirus-associated. Rarity marked most TCR sequences, yet some public TCRs occurred in many donors. For TCR beta chains, V- and J-gene trimming was later linked to a missense DCLRE1C variant.

Comments on this clone: No antigen is known for it.

The CDR3 covers 18 residues. The PCR employed 60 Vbeta primers together with 13 Jbeta primers. TCRdb's copy holds only in-frame clones and misses some; the assay was immunoSEQ multiplex PCR. The sample has some 130,000 clones; about 70% are singletons. This receptor was obtained from a male donor in good health and CMV-seronegative. Sequencing was carried out using PBMCs. V is TRBV21-1 and J is TRBJ2-1; the D segment call TRBD2 is taken from the table without a DNA check. TRBV21-1 is an annotated pseudogene. CDR3 in DNA: TGTGCCAGCAGCAAACCGGGCGAACCGGGACTGCGAACCCTTGAGCAGTTCTTC. Translated: CASSKPGEPGLRTLEQFF.